This is a list of T cell receptor beta chains from one sample in a study of ipilimumab plus nivolumab after autologous stem cell transplantation. Only in-frame clones appear in the TCRdb table, and some are missing; sequencing was by immunoSEQ multiplex PCR. This table has roughly 86,000 clones, 83% appearing once. Here the sequenced sample was PBMCs, taken in a trial of ipilimumab plus nivolumab as post-transplant consolidation. The receptors here all came from a male donor with diffuse large B-cell lymphoma. CDR3s leave out the opening cysteine and the closing phenylalanine or tryptophan. Fields, in order: CDR3 protein, D gene, V gene. A D gene is named only where the DNA matches it firmly.

ASSGGALGAGKETQY | . | TRBV7-6
ASSEDRGPYEQY | TRBD1 | TRBV11-2
ASSPDLRRNTEAF | . | TRBV5-1
ASSPPGGLQETQY | TRBD1 | TRBV11-2
ASSPQGQAGGYT | . | TRBV18
ASGARSTDTQY | . | TRBV5-1
ASSMDWSSYNEQF | . | TRBV5-4
ASSERGGYNEQF | TRBD2 | TRBV10-2
ASSLEGRQPQH | . | TRBV2
ASSLYSYNEQF | . | TRBV5-4
ASTCVLAGGRADTQY | TRBD2 | TRBV27
ASSVYSNYGYT | . | TRBV2
ASSFQSYVEQF | . | TRBV7-6
ASSYRDRGGHTIY | TRBD1 | TRBV6-5
ASSEYGGATNEKLF | . | TRBV10-2
ASSLGHRNNEKLF | . | TRBV7-2
ASSRTVATNEKLF | . | TRBV7-8
ASSSPEGAGYGYT | TRBD1 | TRBV5-1
ASSVTGQSNTGELF | . | TRBV9
ASSPTSDSYNEQF | TRBD2 | TRBV4-3
ASSDASGGSYEQY | TRBD2 | TRBV7-9
ASSPGNNEKLF | . | TRBV18
ASSPGQGAVITNEKLF | TRBD1 | TRBV7-9
ASSKSARETNNEQF | . | TRBV21-1
ASGPLGAYQETQY | . | TRBV5-1
ASLGGLATNEKLF | TRBD1 | TRBV6-5
ASMRDRTGANYGYT | TRBD1 | TRBV19
AISDPGQGAEETQY | TRBD1 | TRBV10-3
ASRVDREGSPLH | TRBD1 | TRBV6-1
ASSRTGGTEAF | TRBD1 | TRBV9
ASSRSYNQPQH | . | TRBV6-6
ASSLVDAREQY | . | TRBV5-1
SVTWDNEKLF | . | TRBV29-1
AWSVGGGTTEAF | . | TRBV30
ASREDAGYT | . | TRBV25-1
ASSKGYRPPCTDTQY | . | TRBV21-1
ASSTGARSSYEQY | TRBD1 | TRBV27
ATSRDDRGGSKNIQY | . | TRBV15
ASGLKAGFYNEQF | . | TRBV4-1
ASTQRGYGYT | . | TRBV5-4
ASSLSVAGWGYT | . | TRBV27
ASSQQGRETQY | . | TRBV7-2
ASSRTAKGDTIY | . | TRBV6-5
ASCPSGFGSGELF | . | TRBV6-1
ASGLGTALNQPQH | . | TRBV12-5
ASTKDIQETQY | . | TRBV2
ASSPRDRGDEQY | TRBD1 | TRBV5-1
ASSFQAGGKDTQY | TRBD2 | TRBV5-5
ASNIAGQGFLGNEKLF | TRBD1 | TRBV10-1
ASSASWVQGQPQH | . | TRBV9
ASSKTSGGTTDTQY | TRBD2 | TRBV11-2
ASSESPVDSQEKLF | . | TRBV9
ASSYPDNQVVGPQH | . | TRBV6-6
ASSYAGPNYGYT | . | TRBV6-5
ASTQVGGGSEAF | . | TRBV28
AGRESSTDTQY | . | TRBV30
ASSSGEADTQY | . | TRBV9
ASSRATEGTEAF | . | TRBV19